This T cell receptor beta chain was retrieved from a study of T cell clones after liver transplantation (dated by TCRdb to about 2019). For the study in its entirety: The samples were obtained from ITN030ST, a randomized trial that attempted immunosuppression withdrawal within 2 years after liver transplantation. After a pre-transplant mixed lymphocyte reaction, TCRbeta sequencing was used to pinpoint donor-reactive T cell clones, which were subsequently tracked in post-transplant blood. Third party-reactive TCRbeta sequences were also identified from pre-transplant MLRs to serve as an antigen-independent comparator for donor-reactive sequences. Of the eight recipients, three were HCV-positive, while the remaining recipients had been transplanted for non-autoimmune, non-viral indications. No induction therapy was given to the subjects, and standard immunosuppression was administered until randomization at 12-24 months post-transplant. Tolerance was defined as complete immunosuppression withdrawal for at least one year with no rise in liver enzymes beyond twice the upper limit of normal. Blood samples were collected pre-transplant, then pre-randomization ahead of withdrawal, and finally post-randomization once withdrawal had either been completed or failed. The study cohort included 8 liver transplant recipients, of whom 3 were classified as tolerant and 5 as non-tolerant.

This clone was found once. The clone's antigen remains unknown. No base quality values were provided; no much bigger clone lies one nucleotide off. Unstimulated PBMCs, after thawing, were stained for CD3, CD4 and CD8 and then FACS-sorted into CD3+CD4+ and CD3+CD8+ populations. All 8 studied subjects were randomized to immunosuppression withdrawal. The Qiagen DNeasy Blood and Tissue Kit was used for genomic DNA isolation. From the cysteine through the phenylalanine, the CDR3 covers 14 amino acids. The sequence is cut down to CDR3 DNA, 42 bases in frame from base 1. Based on the germline V gene, the CDR1 and CDR2 sequences are MDHEN and SYDVKM. Trimming leaves V shorter by 7 bases and J shorter by 2 bases, with the junction holding 2 bases beyond the gene matches. High-throughput TCRbeta CDR3 sequencing of frozen genomic DNA was performed by immunoSEQ, including PCR amplification, mapping, bias correction and internal controls. Per the original workflow: Productive rearrangements were retained, and unique TCRbeta sequences were defined by the CDR3 nucleotide sequence together with the V and J gene. Donor-reactive sequences required at least 5-fold expansion in CFSE-low cells versus unstimulated pre-transplant cells and at least 0.01% frequency. Per-subject minimum frequency thresholds, based on the lowest-template unstimulated sample, ensured at least 90% detection power. Jensen-Shannon divergence between the top 1000 TCRbeta sequences post-transplant and pre-transplant was used to measure repertoire turnover. Two-sided Fisher's exact tests were used to test for changes in how often donor-reactive sequences were detected. Sourced from immuneACCESS, this table was stored by TCRdb with only in-frame sequences that have V and J called. A share of the clones is absent; for the studies checked, an unresolved V gene accounts for under half, and the remainder has no known explanation. Clonal size and the V and J genes are those of that table, whereas D and trimming came from the DNA. Across this sample there are just under 60,000 clones, with about two thirds seen only once. The ten largest clones take up over 2.5% of the sample.

What the research found in general, with its limitations: Circulating donor-reactive CD4 TCRbeta sequences fell significantly post-transplant in most of the 8 subjects, irrespective of tolerance or HCV status. Because no allograft tissue specimens were available, donor-reactive T cells may have migrated into the graft instead of being deleted. When repertoire turnover was taken into account, detection of donor-reactive sequences was significantly reduced in 7 of 8 subjects for CD4 and in 8 of 8 subjects for CD8. In a couple of subjects, low numbers of available donor cells limited the measurable donor-reactive repertoire. The conclusions were preliminary, being limited by small, heterogeneous patient numbers and by non-standardized post-transplant time points. Donor-reactive sequences declined more than third party-reactive ones, suggesting partial antigen-specific deletion unrelated to withdrawal success.

The source material was CD4+ T cells from blood, sampled at the approximately 16-month timepoint. This TCR was recovered from a human patient who received a liver transplant. Following transplantation, part of the T cell population may be supplied by the graft donor rather than the patient. The rearrangement joined TRBV28 to TRBJ2-1, and 10 bases in between align with TRBD2. This receptor has the CDR3 CASTSGGAYNEQFF. The sequenced DNA: TGTGCCAGCACCAGCGGGGGGGCCTACAATGAGCAGTTCTTC.